One sample yielded the 25 T cell receptor beta chains listed below, sequenced in a study of shared clonotypes between healthy human individuals. Produced via immunoSEQ multiplex PCR; TCRdb's table is partial and in-frame only. The table shows around 750,000 clones, with roughly 70% occurring only once. The source material was memory CD4+ T cells sorted from blood. The subset was: CD45RA-negative fraction. The receptors shown here come from a woman aged 30 to 39 in good health.

This chain joins TRBV30 and TRBJ2-7; perhaps TRBD1 as D (6 bases). The CDR3 has 13 amino acids. Deletions cut 2 bases from V and 5 bases from J, with 13 bases between. Germline V lookup: CDR1 GTSNPN, CDR2 SVGIG (reference sequence). The CDR3 loop is CAWSITGMHEQYF. The CDR3 coding sequence is TGTGCCTGGAGTATAACAGGGATGCACGAGCAGTACTTC.

This clone occurred once. A much larger clone sits a single nucleotide away, making a read error possible. This chain connects TRBV4-2 to TRBJ2-4; D is perhaps TRBD2 (6 bases). The CDR3 covers 15 residues. The V gene's germline CDR1 is LGHNA and CDR2 YNFKEQ. The CDR3 DNA follows: TGTACCAGCAGACAAGGAGGGGAGTGGAAAAACATTCAGTACTTC. Amino acids: CTSRQGGEWKNIQYF.

V usage is TRBV5-1 and J usage is TRBJ2-3; 7 positions match TRBD1. Germline V gene sequence: CDR1 SGHRS, CDR2 YFSETQ. The CDR3 extends over 15 amino acids. The junction had 7 bases not matched to a gene; V was cut back by 0 bases and J by 6 bases. The CDR3 here is CASSLGDRPTDTQYF. As DNA, the CDR3 is TGCGCCAGCAGCTTGGGGGACAGACCCACCGATACGCAGTATTTT.

This chain joins TRBV6-1 and TRBJ2-3, with D maybe TRBD2 (6 bases). CDR1 is MNHNS and CDR2 is SASEGT in the germline V gene. The CDR3 consists of 15 residues. Trimming removed 4 bases from V and 6 bases from J, with 17 bases in between. The DNA for the CDR3 is TGTGCCAGCAGTGGGCCCGGGACCGCGGGGGATACGCAGTATTTT. It encodes CASSGPGTAGDTQYF.

The rearrangement joins TRBV18 to TRBJ2-7, with 8 nucleotides matching TRBD2. CDR1 is KGHSH, CDR2 LQKENI, per germline. V was pared by 3 bases and J by 2 bases, with 6 bases of the junction left unmatched. The CDR3 consists of 15 residues. This CDR3 reads CASSPQREITYEQYF. The CDR3 DNA reads as TGTGCCAGCTCACCCCAGCGGGAGATCACCTACGAGCAGTACTTC.

The chain joins TRBV5-6 to TRBJ2-1; D possibly corresponds to TRBD1 (5 bases). Germline lookup yields CDR1 SGHDT and CDR2 YYEEEE. The germline V and J ends were trimmed by 5 bases and 8 bases, with 17 bases remaining between them. The CDR3 contains 14 residues. The CDR3 DNA reads TGTGCCAGCAGGTCCACTAATAGGGGCGATGAGCAGTTCTTC. This sequence encodes CASRSTNRGDEQFF.

This clone was found a few times. The V gene is TRBV7-2, the J gene TRBJ1-5; D perhaps matches TRBD1 (5 bases). The germline gives CDR1 SGHTA, CDR2 FQGNSA. Trimming took 3 bases from V and 6 from J, leaving 9 bases between them. CDR3 length: 13 residues. The CDR3 loop reads CASSFRGGQPQHF. The CDR3 DNA follows: TGTGCCAGCAGCTTTAGGGGAGGTCAGCCCCAGCATTTT.

This clone appeared a single time. V usage is TRBV28 and J usage is TRBJ2-7; TRBD2 matches 8 bases. The germline CDR1 and CDR2 sequences are MDHEN and SYDVKM. The trim removed 3 bases at V and 2 bases at J, leaving 6 bases unmatched. There are 15 residues in the CDR3. CDR3 DNA: TGTGCCAGCAGTTTGTTCGGGAGGGGGGCCTACGAGCAGTACTTC. Protein sequence: CASSLFGRGAYEQYF.

For this clone: Since a far larger clone is one base different, this is likely a read error. Different DNA sequences within this sample yield the same CDR3. This chain links TRBV7-9 with TRBJ1-5; no definite D call. Germline V gene lookup returns CDR1 SEHNR and CDR2 FQNEAQ (reference sequence). Trimming removed 1 base from V and 6 bases from J, with 4 bases in between. CDR3 length equals 12 residues. The CDR3 DNA reads as TGTGCCAGCAGCTTAGAAGGTCAGCCCCAGCATTTT. Translation: CASSLEGQPQHF.

The chain carries TRBV28 and TRBJ2-3, with TRBD1 matching over 9 bases. After removal of 5 bases from V and 4 bases from J, the junction contained 7 bases not matched to a gene. Per the germline V gene, CDR1 is MDHEN and CDR2 is SYDVKM. The length of the CDR3 is 15 residues. CDR3 nucleotide sequence: TGTGCCAGCAGTCCGACAGGGGGGCGCTCAGATACGCAGTATTTT. This codes for CASSPTGGRSDTQYF.

V usage is TRBV7-2 and J usage is TRBJ1-1; D may be TRBD1 (5 bases). There are 15 residues in the CDR3. The germline gives CDR1 SGHTA, CDR2 FQGNSA. The V and J ends lost 4 bases and 2 bases respectively, with 14 bases between them. CDR3 coding DNA: TGTGCCAGCAGCTGGCGGCGGGGGGGAAACACTGAAGCTTTCTTT. This gives the protein CASSWRRGGNTEAFF.

This chain's CDR3 is CASSEGEGNQPQHF. The CDR3, as DNA: TGTGCCAGCAGTGAGGGGGAGGGCAATCAGCCCCAGCATTTT. The V and J genes are TRBV11-2 and TRBJ1-5; a weak D match, TRBD1 (6 bases). The V gene lost 6 bases and the J gene lost 2 bases, with 11 bases spanning the gap. This CDR3 has 14 residues. The germline V gene encodes CDR1 SGHAT and CDR2 FQNNGV.

About this clone: The identical CDR3 is also encoded by other nucleotide sequences in the sample. The chain uses TRBV29-1 and TRBJ2-5, with 7 nucleotides matching TRBD1. This CDR3 contains 12 residues. V lost 5 bases, J lost 2 bases, and 2 bases stayed unmatched. Germline V lookup: CDR1 SQVTM, CDR2 ANQGSEA. The DNA of the CDR3 is TGCAGCGTTAGGACAGGTCAAGAGACCCAGTACTTC. Translation gives CSVRTGQETQYF. Drawing the rest from reference TRBV29-1 and TRBJ2-5, the complete variable domain is SAVISQKPSRDICQRGTSLTIQCQVDSQVTMMFWYRQQPGQSLTLIATANQGSEATYESGFVIDKFPISRPNLTFSTLTVSNMSPEDSSIYLCSVRTGQETQYFGPGTRLLVL.

The chain uses TRBV2 and TRBJ1-2; D possibly corresponds to TRBD1 (6 bases). The germline V gene has CDR1 SNHLY and CDR2 FYNNEI. This CDR3 is built from 15 residues. V was pared by 6 bases and J by 0 bases, with 14 bases between. CDR3 region: CASRKTGTTNYGYTF. In nucleotides, the CDR3 is TGTGCCAGCAGGAAAACCGGGACAACTAACTATGGCTACACCTTC.

V usage is TRBV19 and J usage is TRBJ2-3; 7 positions match TRBD1. The V segment lost 6 bases and the J segment 7 bases; nucleotides outside the gene matches: 7. Looked up from germline, CDR1 is LNHDA and CDR2 is SQIVND (reference sequence). This CDR3 is 13 amino acids long. This CDR3 is CASSRQGGNTQYF. In DNA form, the CDR3 reads TGTGCCAGTAGCCGACAGGGTGGGAATACGCAGTATTTT.

This chain links TRBV5-6 with TRBJ1-4; tentatively, D is TRBD1 (6 bases). The CDR3 totals 16 residues. V was shortened by 3 bases and J by 2 bases, with 14 bases between the two germline ends. Germline CDR1 and CDR2: SGHDT and YYEEEE. CDR3 residues: CASSSHYRATNEKLFF. CDR3 nucleotide sequence: TGTGCCAGCAGCTCTCACTACAGGGCCACTAATGAAAAACTGTTTTTT.

This sequence joins TRBV7-9 and TRBJ2-5; no definite D call. This CDR3 has 12 residues. Trimming stripped 7 bases from V and 3 bases from J, with 9 bases between. Germline V CDR1 and CDR2: SEHNR, FQNEAQ (reference sequence). CDR3 DNA sequence: TGTGCCAGCACCTACCCCGAAGAGACCCAGTACTTC. This codes for CASTYPEETQYF.

The chain has TRBV28 and TRBJ1-5; D is unclear. V shed 4 bases and J shed 3 bases, with 7 bases lying between them. Per germline, CDR1 MDHEN and CDR2 SYDVKM. The CDR3 sequence is 13 residues long. This CDR3 reads CASSYPHNQPQHF. CDR3 DNA: TGTGCCAGCAGTTATCCGCACAATCAGCCCCAGCATTTT.

Many counts were recorded for this clone. The chain uses TRBV28 and TRBJ2-7; TRBD2 matches at 7 bases. V dropped 7 bases and J dropped 3; count of bases not matched to a gene: 6. The V gene's germline CDR1 is MDHEN and CDR2 SYDVKM. The CDR3 is 13 amino acids. The CDR3 coding sequence is TGTGCCAGCATCGGTGGGGGGGTCTACGAGCAGTACTTC. Translated: CASIGGGVYEQYF.

CDR3 coding DNA: TGTGCCAGCAGCTTTACGGGACTTACGAACACCGGGGAGCTGTTTTTT. Translating it yields CASSFTGLTNTGELFF. The chain recombines TRBV9 with TRBJ2-2; weak D call: TRBD2 (6 bases). Germline V gene sequence: CDR1 SGDLS, CDR2 YYNGEE. V dropped 4 bases and J dropped 0 bases, with 13 bases sitting between them. The CDR3 runs to 16 residues.

This chain joins TRBV5-1 and TRBJ2-1; D may be TRBD1 (5 bases). The germline CDR1 and CDR2 sequences are SGHRS and YFSETQ. The CDR3 has 15 amino acids. Deletions cut 4 bases from V and 3 bases from J, with 14 bases between. The CDR3 reads CASSTDSLGYNEQFF. DNA of the CDR3: TGCGCCAGCAGCACCGACAGTCTCGGCTACAATGAGCAGTTCTTC.

The V and J genes are TRBV28 and TRBJ2-5; D uncertain. Gene TRBJ2-7 matches the end of the DNA better, so the J call may be wrong. CDR1 and CDR2 from the germline V gene are MDHEN and SYDVKM. The CDR3 is made up of 11 amino acids. CDR3 nucleotide sequence: TGTGCCAGCGAACAGAACTACGAGCAGTACTTC. Residues: CASEQNYEQYF.

The chain couples TRBV28 to TRBJ1-1, with 7 nucleotides matching TRBD1. From germline, CDR1 is MDHEN and CDR2 SYDVKM. Unmatched junction bases numbered 9, after V lost 6 bases and J lost 5 bases. This CDR3 spans 14 amino acids. CDR3 sequence (DNA): TGTGCCAGCAGCCGAGGGGGCGCGAGGACTGAAGCTTTCTTT. It specifies CASSRGGARTEAFF.

The gene calls are TRBV9 and TRBJ1-4; D unresolved. Germline CDR1 reads SGDLS; CDR2 reads YYNGEE. CDR3 length equals 16 residues. The V and J ends lost 0 bases and 4 bases respectively, with 13 bases between them. The CDR3, as DNA: TGTGCCAGCAGCGTAGGTCCCCAATATGATAATGAAAAACTGTTTTTT. Amino acid sequence: CASSVGPQYDNEKLFF.

The chain carries TRBV6-1 and TRBJ1-2; tentative D call: TRBD1 (5 bases). The CDR3 is 14 amino acids. The germline V gene encodes CDR1 MNHNS and CDR2 SASEGT. V lost 8 bases, J lost 1 base, and 14 bases lay in between. CDR3 sequence: CASGGGDFNYGYTF. CDR3 DNA: TGTGCCAGCGGGGGGGGAGACTTTAACTATGGCTACACCTTC.